This T cell receptor beta chain was documented in a study of Graves' ophthalmopathy and Graves' hyperthyroidism. Study outcomes and limitations: The model forecast ophthalmopathy progression, reaching 60% to 71% sensitivity and around 75% specificity. Appearing in blood as well were most expanded thyroid clonotypes above 0.001 frequency.

To note about this clonotype: The antigen remains unidentified. Possible read error: a much larger clone is one base away.

The authors amplified TCR beta CDR3 regions from RNA transcripts. Scientists carried out first-round RT-PCR using HTBI primers and then a second-round multiplex PCR. TCRdb recomputed calls from the multiplex PCR reads with MiXCR, one row per CDR3 protein. The sample records about 370,000 distinct CDR3 sequences, 17% being singletons. Germline CDR1 is GTSNPN and CDR2 is SVGIG (reference sequence). Between the trimmed V and J ends, which lost 4 bases and 8 bases, there was a span of 12 bases. The CDR3 runs to 13 residues. Sequenced: peripheral blood. The rearrangement joins TRBV30 to TRBJ1-6, with D perhaps TRBD1 (5 bases). The sequence was collected from an adult woman with stable Graves' hyperthyroidism. Here the CDR3 DNA reads TGTGCCTGGACTAGAAGGGGCGATTCACCCCTCCACTTT. Residues: CAWTRRGDSPLHF.